A single sample gave rise to the 18 T cell receptor beta chains below, sequenced in a study of tumor-infiltrating lymphocytes in localized non-small cell lung cancer. The data were produced by immunoSEQ multiplex PCR, yet TCRdb's version contains in-frame clones alone and is incomplete. The data hold 8,000 to 10,000 clones, with about 78% observed a single time. The sample taken for sequencing was uninvolved lung tissue not adjacent to the tumor. Receptors were obtained from a human donor with non-small cell lung cancer.

This chain links TRBV6-1 with TRBJ2-7, with D unresolved. The CDR3 covers 13 residues. Trimming cost V 3 bases and J 3 bases, with 9 bases left between them. Germline CDR1 and CDR2: MNHNS and SASEGT. The CDR3 bases are TGTGCCAGCAGTGAGAAACGGGTCTACGAGCAGTACTTC. Protein product: CASSEKRVYEQYF.

The DNA of the CDR3 is TGTGCCAGCAGTCCCTGGACAGGGGGCGACAATAGCAATCAGCCCCAGCATTTT. As protein: CASSPWTGGDNSNQPQHF. This chain connects TRBV27 to TRBJ1-5; 11 bases are a match to TRBD1. CDR1 MNHEY and CDR2 SMNVEV come from the germline V gene (reference sequence). V lost 5 bases to trimming and J lost 0 bases; unmatched junction nucleotides: 9. This CDR3 is 18 amino acids long.

The V gene is TRBV6-5, the J gene TRBJ1-2, with 8 bases fitting TRBD1. The CDR3 sequence is 14 residues long. V lost 4 bases and J lost 6; bases outside the gene matches: 7. Germline CDR1 MNHEY, CDR2 SVGAGI. The CDR3 here is CASSLQGGSDGYTF. Here the CDR3 DNA reads TGTGCCAGCAGTTTACAGGGGGGAAGCGATGGCTACACCTTC.

In its sample, this clone was seen a few times. The J gene is TRBJ1-4, the V gene TRBV7-9; D uncertain. Trimming removed 5 bases at V and 0 bases at J, with 10 bases between. The CDR3 contains 15 residues. The germline V gene has CDR1 SEHNR and CDR2 FQNEAQ (reference sequence). In nucleotides, the CDR3 is TGTGCCAGCAGCCAAGGGTGGGCAACTAATGAAAAACTGTTTTTT. It yields the protein CASSQGWATNEKLFF.

This clone ranks as medium-sized. The gene calls are TRBV6-5 and TRBJ2-7, with D perhaps matching TRBD1 or TRBD2 (6 bases each). Germline V gives CDR1 MNHEY, CDR2 SVGAGI. V was shortened by 6 bases and J by 5 bases, with 17 bases between the two germline ends. The CDR3 spans 14 residues. CDR3 protein: CASRGGDRPNEQYF. In nucleotides, the CDR3 is TGTGCCAGCAGGGGGGGCGACAGGCCCAACGAGCAGTACTTC.

The chain links TRBV2 to TRBJ2-5; TRBD2 agrees at 10 bases. This CDR3 region has 15 residues. With 6 bases clipped from V and 2 bases from J, the junction kept 6 bases outside the gene matches. CDR1 is SNHLY and CDR2 is FYNNEI in the germline V gene. CDR3 in amino acids: CASRRPSGGQETQYF. The DNA of the CDR3 is TGTGCCAGCAGGCGCCCTAGCGGGGGACAAGAGACCCAGTACTTC. The full variable domain, completed using reference TRBV2 and TRBJ2-5, is EPEVTQTPSHQVTQMGQEVILRCVPISNHLYFYWYRQILGQKVEFLVSFYNNEISEKSEIFDDQFSVERPDGSNFTLKIRSTKLEDSAMYFCASRRPSGGQETQYFGPGTRLLVL.

This clone was observed a handful of times. The V gene is TRBV16, the J gene TRBJ2-2; unclear D gene. The V and J ends lost 4 bases and 11 bases respectively, with 14 bases between them. Germline V lookup: CDR1 KGHSY, CDR2 FQNENV. The CDR3 extends over 13 amino acids. The CDR3 sequence: CASSRSRAFELFF. The CDR3 coding sequence is TGTGCCAGCAGCCGCTCCCGGGCCTTCGAGCTGTTTTTT.

This clone was found a few times. The CDR3 sequence: CASSLEQGTGELFF. The CDR3 bases are TGTGCCAGCAGCTTAGAACAGGGGACCGGGGAGCTGTTTTTT. The V and J genes are TRBV7-2 and TRBJ2-2, with TRBD1 identical over 7 bases. The CDR3 covers 14 residues. J gave up 5 bases and V 1 base, and 1 base lay outside the gene matches. Germline assignment: CDR1 SGHTA and CDR2 FQGNSA.

The chain links TRBV30 to TRBJ1-5; 8 nucleotides align to TRBD1. The CDR3 is made up of 14 amino acids. Looked up from germline, CDR1 is GTSNPN and CDR2 is SVGIG (reference sequence). V lost 2 bases to trimming and J lost 2 bases; unmatched junction nucleotides: 2. The CDR3 DNA reads as TGTGCCTGGAGTCAGGGGGCTGGCAATCAGCCCCAGCATTTT. Translating it yields CAWSQGAGNQPQHF.

The V and J genes are TRBV7-6 and TRBJ1-5; 7 bases fit TRBD1. Per germline, CDR1 SGHVS and CDR2 FNYEAQ. The CDR3 is 18 amino acids. With 7 bases clipped from V and 7 bases from J, the junction kept 22 bases outside the gene matches. CDR3 in amino acids: CASNRAGGGTANKQPQHF. The CDR3 DNA reads as TGTGCCAGCAACCGAGCCGGGGGTGGGACAGCGAATAAACAGCCCCAGCATTTT.

This rearrangement joins TRBV4-1 to TRBJ2-3, with TRBD2 matching over 11 bases. Germline CDR1 MGHRA, CDR2 YSYEKL. This CDR3 has 17 residues. The junction had 7 bases not matched to a gene; V was cut back by 4 bases and J by 1 base. The chain's CDR3 is CASSPQTSGTRTDTQYF. The CDR3 bases are TGCGCCAGCAGCCCCCAGACTAGCGGGACACGCACAGATACGCAGTATTTT.

This chain uses TRBV18 with TRBJ1-2; D call uncertain. The CDR3 contains 12 residues. Between the trimmed V and J ends, which lost 2 bases and 6 bases, there was a span of 7 bases. The germline V gene encodes CDR1 KGHSH and CDR2 LQKENI. The DNA for the CDR3 is TGTGCCAGCTCACCAGGCCAGGATGGCTACACCTTC. This sequence encodes CASSPGQDGYTF.

The chain joins TRBV7-2 to TRBJ2-5; TRBD2 aligns across 7 bases. V shed 1 base and J 1 base; nucleotides not matched to a gene: 6. The CDR3 has 16 residues. Per the germline V gene, CDR1 is SGHTA and CDR2 is FQGNSA. CDR3 residues: CASSLVVGTTQETQYF. The CDR3 coding sequence is TGTGCCAGCAGCTTAGTAGTGGGGACTACCCAAGAGACCCAGTACTTC.

The chain joins TRBV7-9 to TRBJ2-6, with a possible D match to TRBD1 (6 bases). Per the germline V gene, CDR1 is SEHNR and CDR2 is FQNEAQ (reference sequence). V was pared by 2 bases and J by 5 bases, with 22 bases between. This CDR3 spans 19 amino acids. The CDR3 nucleotides are TGTGCCAGCAGCTTAATCACACAGGGTTTACAGTTTAGGGCCAACGTCCTGACTTTC. Its translation is CASSLITQGLQFRANVLTF. Full variable domain (rest looked up from reference TRBV7-9 and TRBJ2-6): DTGVSQNPRHKITKRGQNVTFRCDPISEHNRLYWYRQTLGQGPEFLTYFQNEAQLEKSRLLSDRFSAERPKGSFSTLEIQRTEQGDSAMYLCASSLITQGLQFRANVLTFGAGSRLTVL.

J is TRBJ2-3 and V is TRBV29-1; D is tentatively TRBD1 or TRBD2 (6 bases each). V lost 5 bases and J 6 bases, leaving 12 bases between the germline ends. CDR1 and CDR2 (germline): SQVTM, ANQGSEA. The CDR3 is 12 amino acids. CDR3: CSVFGGYDTQYF. CDR3 nucleotides: TGCAGCGTTTTCGGGGGCTATGATACGCAGTATTTT.

In its sample, this clone was seen a few times. J is TRBJ2-5 and V is TRBV29-1; D may be TRBD1 or TRBD2 (5 bases each). This CDR3 region has 13 residues. CDR1 is SQVTM, CDR2 ANQGSEA, per germline. Trimming removed 4 bases from V and 13 bases from J, with 22 bases in between. The CDR3 nucleotides read TGCAGCGTTGGAGGCAGGGTTGGAGAGGGAGTGTACTTC. It yields the protein CSVGGRVGEGVYF.

By proportion, this clone is medium-sized (0.01 to 0.1%). This chain uses TRBV6-1 with TRBJ1-2, with TRBD1 as a possible D gene (5 bases). This CDR3 is 16 amino acids long. The germline CDR1 and CDR2 sequences are MNHNS and SASEGT. V was cut by 0 bases and J by 4 bases, with 15 bases left in between. CDR3 DNA sequence: TGTGCCAGCAGTGAAGCGCAAGACAGCGTCAGCTATGGCTACACCTTC. It codes for CASSEAQDSVSYGYTF.

This chain links TRBV28 with TRBJ1-2; D is unclear. Per the germline V gene, CDR1 is MDHEN and CDR2 is SYDVKM. The V end lost 4 bases, the J end lost 4 bases, and 19 bases lay between the germline ends. CDR3 size: 16 residues. CDR3 sequence (DNA): TGTGCCAGCAGTTCACAAACTGTACGTTCCAGCTATGGCTACACCTTC. This codes for CASSSQTVRSSYGYTF.